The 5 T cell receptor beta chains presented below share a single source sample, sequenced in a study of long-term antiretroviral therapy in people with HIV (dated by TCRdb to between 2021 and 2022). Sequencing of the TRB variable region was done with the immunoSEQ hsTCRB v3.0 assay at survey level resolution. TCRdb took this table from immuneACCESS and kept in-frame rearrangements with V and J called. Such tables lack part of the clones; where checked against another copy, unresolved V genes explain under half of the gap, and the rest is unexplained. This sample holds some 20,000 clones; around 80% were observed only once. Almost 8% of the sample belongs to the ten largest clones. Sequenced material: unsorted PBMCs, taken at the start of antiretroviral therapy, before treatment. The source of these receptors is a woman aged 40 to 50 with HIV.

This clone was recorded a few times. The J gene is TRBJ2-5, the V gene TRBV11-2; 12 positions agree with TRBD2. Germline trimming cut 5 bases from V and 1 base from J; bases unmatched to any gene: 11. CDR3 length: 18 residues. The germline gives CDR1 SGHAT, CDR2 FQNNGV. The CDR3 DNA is TGTGCCAGCAGCCCCCGGACTAGCGGGGCCCCCCTCCAAGAGACCCAGTACTTC. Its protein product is CASSPRTSGAPLQETQYF.

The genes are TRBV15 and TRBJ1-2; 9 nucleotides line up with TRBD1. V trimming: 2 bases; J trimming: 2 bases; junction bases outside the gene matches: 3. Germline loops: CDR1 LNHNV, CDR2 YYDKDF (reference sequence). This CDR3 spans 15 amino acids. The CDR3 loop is CATSRKTGGNYGYTF. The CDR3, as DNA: TGTGCCACCAGCAGAAAAACAGGGGGCAACTATGGCTACACCTTC.

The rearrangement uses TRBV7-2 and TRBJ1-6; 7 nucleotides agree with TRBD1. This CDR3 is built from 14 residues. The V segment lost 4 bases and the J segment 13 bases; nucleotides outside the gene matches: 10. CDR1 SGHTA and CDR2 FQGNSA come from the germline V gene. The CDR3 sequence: CASSSGGTVRPLHF. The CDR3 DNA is TGTGCCAGCAGCTCCGGCGGGACAGTTCGGCCCCTCCACTTT.

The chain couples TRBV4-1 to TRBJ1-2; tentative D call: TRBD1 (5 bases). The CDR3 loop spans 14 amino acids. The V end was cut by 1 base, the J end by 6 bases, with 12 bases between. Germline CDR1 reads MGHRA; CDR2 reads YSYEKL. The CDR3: CASSQVGVRDGYTF. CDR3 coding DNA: TGCGCCAGCAGCCAAGTCGGGGTCAGGGATGGCTACACCTTC.

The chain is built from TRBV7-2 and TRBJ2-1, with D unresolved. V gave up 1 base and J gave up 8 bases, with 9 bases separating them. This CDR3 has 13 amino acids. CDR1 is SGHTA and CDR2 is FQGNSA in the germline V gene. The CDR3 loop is CASSLGDWDEQFF. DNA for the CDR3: TGTGCCAGCAGCTTAGGTGATTGGGATGAGCAGTTCTTC.